The 10 T cell receptor beta chains presented below share a single source sample, sequenced in a study of cytomegalovirus exposure and HLA in healthy donors. The PCR employed 60 Vbeta primers together with 13 Jbeta primers. Measured with immunoSEQ multiplex PCR; TCRdb has only the in-frame clones, and not every one. The repertoire table contains roughly 120,000 clones. The material sequenced was PBMCs. The receptors were sampled from a man aged 30 to 45 in good health and CMV-seronegative.

The gene calls are TRBV10-1 and TRBJ2-1; TRBD2 matches 11 bases. Germline CDR1 WNHNN, CDR2 SYGVQD (reference sequence). Losses at the gene ends were 0 bases for V and 0 bases for J; bases not matched to a gene: 7. The CDR3 runs to 19 residues. The CDR3: CASSESGLAAKHSYNEQFF. CDR3 nucleotide sequence: TGCGCCAGCAGTGAGTCGGGACTAGCGGCTAAACACTCCTACAATGAGCAGTTCTTC.

J is TRBJ2-1 and V is TRBV6-1; tentative D call: TRBD2 (6 bases). The CDR3 runs to 15 residues. V was trimmed by 8 bases and J by 3 bases, leaving 17 bases between them. Germline assignment: CDR1 MNHNS and CDR2 SASEGT. CDR3 sequence reads: CASPAGGFFYNEQFF. As DNA, the CDR3 is TGTGCCAGCCCGGCCGGGGGTTTCTTCTACAATGAGCAGTTCTTC.

The chain recombines TRBV6-5 with TRBJ1-1, with D possibly being TRBD1 (5 bases). The CDR3 has 12 amino acids. V was cut by 4 bases and J by 6 bases, with 9 bases left in between. Per the germline V gene, CDR1 is MNHEY and CDR2 is SVGAGI. CDR3 region: CASSSKGPEAFF. For the CDR3, the DNA is TGTGCCAGCAGTTCTAAGGGGCCTGAAGCTTTCTTT.

V usage is TRBV12-5 and J usage is TRBJ2-1, with TRBD2 matching over 8 bases. Germline-derived CDR1 and CDR2 are LGHNT and FRNRAP. This CDR3 has 17 residues. With V trimmed by 2 bases and J by 4 bases, 10 bases remained unmatched. CDR3 bases: TGTGCTAGTGGTTTGACCCCCCGACTAGCGTCTTACAATGAGCAGTTCTTC. Translating gives CASGLTPRLASYNEQFF.

The genes are TRBV30 and TRBJ2-5; no reliable D call. The V gene's germline CDR1 is GTSNPN and CDR2 SVGIG (reference sequence). This CDR3 spans 11 amino acids. V was pared by 3 bases and J by 5 bases, with 7 bases between. The CDR3 bases are TGTGCCTGGAGGGCCAGGGAGACCCAGTACTTC. It encodes CAWRARETQYF.

The chain couples TRBV27 to TRBJ2-5, with a weak D call TRBD2 (5 bases). Germline CDR1 is MNHEY and CDR2 is SMNVEV (reference sequence). V was pared by 6 bases and J by 3 bases, with 11 bases between. CDR3 size: 13 residues. CDR3 sequence (DNA): TGTGCCAGCAGAGCGGAGATAGAAGAGACCCAGTACTTC. Encoded protein: CASRAEIEETQYF.

The chain joins TRBV7-9 to TRBJ2-5, with D possibly matching TRBD1 (5 bases). Trimming took 5 bases from V and 0 from J, leaving 10 bases between them. The CDR3 is 14 amino acids. Germline V gives CDR1 SEHNR, CDR2 FQNEAQ (reference sequence). As DNA, the CDR3 is TGTGCCAGCAGCCCTCCGGACAACCAAGAGACCCAGTACTTC. Amino acid sequence: CASSPPDNQETQYF.

The V call is TRBV29-1, the J call TRBJ2-1; D is perhaps TRBD1 (6 bases). This CDR3 region has 16 residues. V was cut by 3 bases and J by 4 bases, with 19 bases left in between. Per germline, CDR1 SQVTM and CDR2 ANQGSEA. CDR3 DNA: TGCAGCGTTGAGCTTCGGCGGACAGCCCTTTACAATGAGCAGTTCTTC. Encoded protein: CSVELRRTALYNEQFF.

The gene calls are TRBV11-2 and TRBJ2-7; perhaps TRBD2 as D (6 bases). The CDR3 totals 15 residues. V lost 5 bases and J 4 bases, leaving 18 bases between the germline ends. The germline V gene encodes CDR1 SGHAT and CDR2 FQNNGV. CDR3 sequence (DNA): TGTGCCAGCAGCCCCCGTAGTAGCGGTTCATACGAGCAGTACTTC. As protein: CASSPRSSGSYEQYF.

This chain uses TRBV5-6 with TRBJ2-1; 7 positions match TRBD2. There are 18 residues in the CDR3. Germline CDR1 SGHDT, CDR2 YYEEEE. With 0 bases clipped from V and 3 bases from J, the junction kept 12 bases outside the gene matches. The CDR3 loop is CASSLGLAPNGDYNEQFF. The CDR3 bases are TGTGCCAGCAGCTTGGGACTAGCCCCCAACGGAGACTACAATGAGCAGTTCTTC.